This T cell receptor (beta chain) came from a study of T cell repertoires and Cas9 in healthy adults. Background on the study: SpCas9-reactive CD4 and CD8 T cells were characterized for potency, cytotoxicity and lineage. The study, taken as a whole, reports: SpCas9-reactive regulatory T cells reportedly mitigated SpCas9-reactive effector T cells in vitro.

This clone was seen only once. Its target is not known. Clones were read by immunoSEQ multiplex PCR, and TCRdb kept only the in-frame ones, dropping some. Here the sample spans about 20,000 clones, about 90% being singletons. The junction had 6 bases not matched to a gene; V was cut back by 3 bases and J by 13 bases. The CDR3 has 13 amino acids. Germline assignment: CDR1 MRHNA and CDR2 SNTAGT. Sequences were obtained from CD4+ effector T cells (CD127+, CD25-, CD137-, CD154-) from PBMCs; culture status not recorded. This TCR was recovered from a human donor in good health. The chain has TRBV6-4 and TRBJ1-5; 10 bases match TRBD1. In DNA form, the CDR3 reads TGTGCCAGCAGTGAGGCTCTGGGACAGGGGCAGCATTTT. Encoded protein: CASSEALGQGQHF.